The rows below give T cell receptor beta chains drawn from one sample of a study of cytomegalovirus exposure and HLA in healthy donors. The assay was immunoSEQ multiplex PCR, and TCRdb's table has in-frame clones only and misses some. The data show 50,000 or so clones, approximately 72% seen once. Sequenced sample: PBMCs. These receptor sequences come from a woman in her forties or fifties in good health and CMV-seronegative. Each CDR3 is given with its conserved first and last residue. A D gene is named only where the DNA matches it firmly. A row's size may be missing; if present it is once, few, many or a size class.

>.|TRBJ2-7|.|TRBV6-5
CASAPNFGVLDEQYF
TGTGCCAGCGCCCCTAACTTCGGTGTGCTCGACGAGCAGTACTTC
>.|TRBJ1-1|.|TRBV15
CATSRDSGVLEAFF
TGTGCCACCAGCAGAGATTCGGGGGTCCTTGAAGCTTTCTTT
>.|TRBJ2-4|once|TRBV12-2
CASRLRGQGFYRGPHF
TGTGCAAGTCGCTTAAGGGGGCAGGGTTTTTACCGTGGGCCTCACTTC
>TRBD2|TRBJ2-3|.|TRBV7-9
CASSAGQTSGSFGADTQYF
TGTGCCAGCAGCGCCGGGCAGACTAGCGGGAGTTTCGGGGCAGATACGCAGTATTTT
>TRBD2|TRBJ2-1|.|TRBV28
CASSFSTSGGRNEQFF
TGTGCCAGCAGTTTCTCGACTAGCGGGGGGCGTAATGAGCAGTTCTTC
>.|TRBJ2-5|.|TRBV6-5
CASSRQGLKTQYF
TGTGCCAGCAGCCGTCAGGGGCTGAAGACCCAGTACTTC
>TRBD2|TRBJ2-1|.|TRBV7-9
CASGLAGLGNEQFF
TGTGCCAGCGGACTAGCGGGCCTTGGTAATGAGCAGTTCTTC
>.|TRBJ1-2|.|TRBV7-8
CASSLGEIYGYTF
TGTGCCAGCAGCTTAGGGGAGATCTATGGCTACACCTTC
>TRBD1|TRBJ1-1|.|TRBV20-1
CLGQMNTEAFF
TGCCTGGGACAGATGAACACTGAAGCTTTCTTT
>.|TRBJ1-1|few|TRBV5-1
CASSLAGGWDTEAFF
TGCGCCAGCAGCTTGGCGGGGGGTTGGGACACTGAAGCTTTCTTT
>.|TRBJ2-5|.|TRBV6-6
CASSLGSGGQETQYF
TGTGCCAGCAGTTTGGGGTCTGGGGGCCAGGAGACCCAGTACTTC
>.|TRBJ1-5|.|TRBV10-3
CAIRGGSNQPQHF
TGTGCCATCAGGGGAGGGAGCAATCAGCCCCAGCATTTT
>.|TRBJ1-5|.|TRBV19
CASSIYEGSSEHF
TGTGCCAGTAGTATATACGAAGGGAGTTCGGAGCATTTT
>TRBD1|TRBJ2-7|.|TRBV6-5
CASSPGQGNEQYF
TGTGCCAGCAGCCCAGGACAGGGTAACGAGCAGTACTTC
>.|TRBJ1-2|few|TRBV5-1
CASSLGQNNYGYTF
TGCGCCAGCAGCTTGGGACAGAACAACTATGGCTACACCTTC
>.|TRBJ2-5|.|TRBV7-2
CASSLIGRTGRGGETQYF
TGTGCCAGCAGCTTAATTGGTCGGACAGGACGGGGAGGAGAGACCCAGTACTTC